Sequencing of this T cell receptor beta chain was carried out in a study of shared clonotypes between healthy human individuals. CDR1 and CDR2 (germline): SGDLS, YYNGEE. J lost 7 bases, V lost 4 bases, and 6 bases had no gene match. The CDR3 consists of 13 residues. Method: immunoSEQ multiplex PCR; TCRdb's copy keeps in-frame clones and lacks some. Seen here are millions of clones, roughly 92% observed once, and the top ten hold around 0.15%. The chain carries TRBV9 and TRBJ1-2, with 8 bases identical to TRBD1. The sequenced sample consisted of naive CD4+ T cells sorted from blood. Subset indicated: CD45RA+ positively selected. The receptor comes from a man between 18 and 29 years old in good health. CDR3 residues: CASSLTGGGGYTF. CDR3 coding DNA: TGTGCCAGCAGCCTTACAGGGGGAGGTGGCTACACCTTC.